Here is one T cell receptor beta chain with its context. Germline CDR1 is MNHEY and CDR2 is SVGAGI. V lost 2 bases and J lost 8, with 12 bases in between. The CDR3 has 13 residues. The data belong to a study of T cell responses to AZD1222 COVID-19 vaccine. The protocol was immunoSEQ multiplex PCR, while the TCRdb copy is restricted to in-frame clones and leaves out a portion. The sample includes just over 60,000 clones, around 75% of them seen just once. The sequences come from peripheral blood, collected on day 0 of AZD1222 vaccination. This receptor was identified in an adult in good health. J is TRBJ1-1 and V is TRBV6-5; D uncertain. The CDR3 bases are TGTGCCAGCAGTTACACACAGCTCAGGGAAGCTTTCTTT. Translation: CASSYTQLREAFF.